The sequence of this T cell receptor (beta chain) was determined in a study of T cell responses to AZD1222 COVID-19 vaccine. Overall study results and limits: After the peak T cell response, and only then, were repertoires sampled. White British ancestry dominated among donors, who included more females, and clonal diversity was possibly underestimated.

Only in-frame clones appear in the TCRdb table, and some are missing; sequencing was by immunoSEQ multiplex PCR. The data contain around 140,000 clones, 92% of them singletons. Points on this clone: The antigen remains unidentified.

The V gene's germline CDR1 is MGHRA and CDR2 YSYEKL. Trimming stripped 0 bases from V and 1 base from J, with 18 bases between. The CDR3 is 18 amino acids. Second-dose intervals of approximately 4 or approximately 12 weeks were pooled. The specimen was peripheral blood, collected 28 days after the second AZD1222 dose. The chain has TRBV4-1 and TRBJ1-1; D gene unclear. The sequence came from an adult who received the AZD1222 COVID-19 vaccine. The CDR3 region is CASSQEENFLAGNTEAFF. The CDR3 DNA reads TGCGCCAGCAGCCAAGAGGAGAATTTTTTGGCGGGGAACACTGAAGCTTTCTTT.